This passage covers 21 T cell receptor beta chains from one sample sequenced in a study of OX40 agonist ivuxolimab in advanced cancers. Repertoires were generated with immunoSEQ multiplex PCR, while TCRdb's copy carries only in-frame clones and drops some. The sample records around 17,000 clones, approximately 78% being singletons. Sequencing was performed on CD4+ or CD8+ T cells sorted from blood, taken in a trial of the OX40 agonist ivuxolimab. These receptors were taken from an adult with an advanced solid tumor such as melanoma, head and neck, liver or kidney cancer.

The chain recombines TRBV2 with TRBJ2-3; a weak D match, TRBD1 (6 bases). The CDR3 has 16 residues. Germline CDR1 and CDR2: SNHLY and FYNNEI. V lost 5 bases and J lost 3, with 18 bases in between. CDR3 DNA sequence: TGTGCCAGCAGTCAAAGGGGACAAAACCCAACAGATACGCAGTATTTT. This gives the protein CASSQRGQNPTDTQYF. The whole variable domain, filled in from reference TRBV2 and TRBJ2-3, reads EPEVTQTPSHQVTQMGQEVILRCVPISNHLYFYWYRQILGQKVEFLVSFYNNEISEKSEIFDDQFSVERPDGSNFTLKIRSTKLEDSAMYFCASSQRGQNPTDTQYFGPGTRLTVL.

This clone has only a few counts. This rearrangement joins TRBV7-6 to TRBJ2-5; D call uncertain. The CDR3 has 15 amino acids. V dropped 3 bases and J dropped 0 bases, with 11 bases sitting between them. Germline V CDR1 and CDR2: SGHVS, FNYEAQ. CDR3 sequence: CASSLDLGYQETQYF. Written as DNA, the CDR3 is TGTGCCAGCAGCTTGGATTTGGGCTACCAAGAGACCCAGTACTTC.

This chain uses TRBV2 with TRBJ2-1; D is perhaps TRBD2 (5 bases). Germline V gene lookup returns CDR1 SNHLY and CDR2 FYNNEI. V shed 5 bases and J shed 9 bases, with 17 bases lying between them. The CDR3 extends over 14 amino acids. The CDR3 loop is CASSFLTGRSEQFF. For the CDR3, the DNA is TGTGCCAGCAGTTTCCTTACGGGGAGAAGTGAGCAGTTCTTC.

V is TRBV5-6 and J is TRBJ1-4; no reliable D call. The CDR3 covers 13 residues. Germline V CDR1 and CDR2: SGHDT, YYEEEE. V shed 6 bases and J shed 4 bases, with 10 bases lying between them. CDR3 coding DNA: TGTGCCAGCACCCTAGGGAGTAATGAAAAACTGTTTTTT. Its protein product is CASTLGSNEKLFF.

Notes on this clone: Germline is not matched at one junction end, which may reflect a read error. The genes are TRBV11-2 and TRBJ2-1; D gene ambiguous. The CDR3 has 15 amino acids. The V gene's germline CDR1 is SGHAT and CDR2 FQNNGV. CDR3: CASGLDKQRYNEQFF. CDR3 in DNA: TGTGCCAGCGGCTTAGATAAGCAGCGATACAATGAGCAGTTCTTC. The complete variable domain, with remaining parts taken from reference TRBV11-2 and TRBJ2-1, reads EAGVAQSPRYKIIEKRQSVAFWCNPISGHATLYWYQQILGQGPKLLIQFQNNGVVDDSQLPKDRFSAERLKGVDSTLKIQPAKLEDSAVYLCASGLDKQRYNEQFFGPGTRLTVL.

In this sample, this clone turned up once. The chain recombines TRBV9 with TRBJ2-1, with a weak D call TRBD2 (5 bases). CDR3 length equals 13 residues. V lost 3 bases and J lost 5, with 9 bases in between. The V gene's germline CDR1 is SGDLS and CDR2 YYNGEE. CDR3 nucleotides: TGTGCCAGCAGCGACCGGGGTCACAATGAGCAGTTCTTC. Amino acids: CASSDRGHNEQFF.

This clone ranks as medium-sized. V is TRBV4-1 and J is TRBJ2-1; D might be TRBD2 (7 bases). The CDR3 loop spans 17 amino acids. Trimming removed 4 bases from V and 2 bases from J, with 18 bases in between. The V gene's germline CDR1 is MGHRA and CDR2 YSYEKL. DNA for the CDR3: TGCGCCAGCAGCCCGACACCGGGCGGGGGCCCCTACAATGAGCAGTTCTTC. It codes for CASSPTPGGGPYNEQFF.

The chain's CDR3 is CASSLGSSQPQHF. CDR3 sequence (DNA): TGTGCCAGCAGCTTAGGGTCGTCTCAGCCCCAGCATTTT. This chain uses TRBV7-9 with TRBJ1-5, with D unclear. V gave up 1 base and J gave up 6 bases, with 7 bases separating them. CDR3 length equals 13 residues. Germline V CDR1 and CDR2: SEHNR, FQNEAQ (reference sequence).

This clone is categorized as medium-sized. This sequence joins TRBV28 and TRBJ1-1; a weak D match, TRBD1 (5 bases). Trimming took off 3 bases at V and 0 bases at J, with 8 bases between the two ends. The germline CDR1 and CDR2 sequences are MDHEN and SYDVKM. The CDR3 is made up of 14 amino acids. The CDR3 loop reads CASSFGDLNTEAFF. The DNA of the CDR3 is TGTGCCAGCAGTTTCGGGGACTTGAACACTGAAGCTTTCTTT. Full variable domain (remainder filled in from reference TRBV28 and TRBJ1-1): DVKVTQSSRYLVKRTGEKVFLECVQDMDHENMFWYRQDPGLGLRLIYFSYDVKMKEKGDIPEGYSVSREKKERFSLILESASTNQTSMYLCASSFGDLNTEAFFGQGTRLTVV.

V and J are TRBV7-8 and TRBJ2-1; D may be TRBD2 (6 bases). The V and J ends lost 6 bases and 0 bases respectively, with 15 bases between them. Germline V gene data show CDR1 as SGHVS and CDR2 as FQNEAQ. This CDR3 has 16 amino acids. The CDR3 region is CASRPGTFSSYNEQFF. The CDR3 coding sequence is TGTGCCAGCAGACCCGGGACTTTCAGCTCCTACAATGAGCAGTTCTTC.

This clone counts as medium-sized (0.01 to 0.1%). This chain joins TRBV5-1 and TRBJ2-2, with D uncertain. Germline CDR1 is SGHRS and CDR2 is YFSETQ. V gave up 4 bases and J gave up 3 bases, with 16 bases separating them. The CDR3 has 16 residues. The CDR3 loop reads CASSRPPRSYTGELFF. In nucleotides, the CDR3 is TGCGCCAGCAGCCGACCCCCGCGGTCTTACACCGGGGAGCTGTTTTTT.

The chain carries TRBV6-6 and TRBJ1-5; D not resolved. The CDR3 covers 14 residues. Looked up from germline, CDR1 is MNHNY and CDR2 is SVGAGI (reference sequence). Trimming took off 4 bases at V and 3 bases at J, with 10 bases between the two ends. The CDR3 coding sequence is TGTGCCAGCAGTTCCGAGGCATACAATCAGCCCCAGCATTTT. Protein product: CASSSEAYNQPQHF.

The V call is TRBV27, the J call TRBJ2-2; a possible D gene is TRBD1 (6 bases). Germline V CDR1 and CDR2: MNHEY, SMNVEV (reference sequence). The ends were cut back, 11 bases at V and 8 bases at J, with 24 bases in the middle. The CDR3 runs 15 residues. CDR3 bases: TGTGCCGCCCAGTCGCGGACAGAGGTCGGAGGGGAGCTGTTTTTT. This gives the protein CAAQSRTEVGGELFF.

This rearrangement joins TRBV19 to TRBJ2-2, with a weak D call TRBD1 (5 bases). Germline V gene lookup returns CDR1 LNHDA and CDR2 SQIVND (reference sequence). V was cut by 0 bases and J by 1 base, with 9 bases left in between. This CDR3 has 16 amino acids. The CDR3 bases are TGTGCCAGTAGTATAGATAGAGACAGGAACACCGGGGAGCTGTTTTTT. Its protein product is CASSIDRDRNTGELFF.

Concerning this clone: No conserved phenylalanine or tryptophan is present at the end of the CDR3, so a read error is the likely explanation. No DNA is shown, since the ends of the CDR3 on it are uncertain; the CDR3 is the one TCRdb lists. V and J are TRBV29-1 and TRBJ1-1; TRBD1 is the table's D call and was not checked against the DNA. CDR1 SQVTM and CDR2 ANQGSEA come from the germline V gene. The CDR3 length is 12 residues, termini included. This chain's CDR3 is CSVRQGQLEYTV.

The chain links TRBV30 to TRBJ2-7; TRBD1 matches 9 bases. Trimming at V came to 0 bases and at J to 5 bases, leaving 5 bases not matched to a gene. The CDR3 totals 14 residues. Germline loops: CDR1 GTSNPN, CDR2 SVGIG (reference sequence). CDR3 protein: CAWSVGTGFDEQYF. CDR3 nucleotide sequence: TGTGCCTGGAGTGTAGGGACAGGGTTCGACGAGCAGTACTTC. The variable domain in full, completed from reference TRBV30 and TRBJ2-7, reads SQTIHQWPATLVQPVGSPLSLECTVEGTSNPNLYWYRQAAGRGLQLLFYSVGIGQISSEVPQNLSASRPQDRQFILSSKKLLLSDSGFYLCAWSVGTGFDEQYFGPGTRLTVT.

The chain has TRBV18 and TRBJ1-1, with D perhaps matching TRBD1 (6 bases). Germline V lookup: CDR1 KGHSH, CDR2 LQKENI. The V gene lost 3 bases and the J gene lost 7 bases, with 12 bases spanning the gap. CDR3 length: 13 amino acids. The CDR3 loop reads CASSPTTGFEAFF. The CDR3 DNA reads as TGTGCCAGCTCACCTACGACAGGTTTTGAAGCTTTCTTT.

The rearrangement links TRBV11-2 to TRBJ1-4; D might be TRBD1 (6 bases). The CDR3 runs 14 residues. Deletions cut 5 bases from V and 3 bases from J, with 10 bases between. Germline CDR1 reads SGHAT; CDR2 reads FQNNGV. As DNA, the CDR3 is TGTGCCAGCAGCCCAGGGGCCTCTAATGAAAAACTGTTTTTT. It specifies CASSPGASNEKLFF.

This clone was observed once. The gene calls are TRBV28 and TRBJ1-1; 8 positions agree with TRBD1. The V gene end was trimmed by 2 bases and the J gene end by 2 bases; junction bases not matched to a gene: 1. Germline V gives CDR1 MDHEN, CDR2 SYDVKM. This CDR3 contains 14 residues. DNA for the CDR3: TGTGCCAGCAGTTTAACAGGGGGAAACACTGAAGCTTTCTTT. It yields the protein CASSLTGGNTEAFF.

This clone was seen more than once but under ten times. This chain uses TRBV11-2 with TRBJ2-3; D is unclear. Germline CDR1 is SGHAT and CDR2 is FQNNGV. V dropped 6 bases and J dropped 4 bases, with 14 bases sitting between them. The CDR3 is 14 amino acids. CDR3 nucleotides: TGTGCCAGCAGTTATTACCAGCGCCCAGATACGCAGTATTTT. This codes for CASSYYQRPDTQYF.

The chain has TRBV13 and TRBJ2-6; possible D gene TRBD1, 6 bases. Germline values: CDR1 PRHDT, CDR2 FYEKMQ (reference sequence). V gave up 5 bases and J gave up 2 bases, with 10 bases separating them. The CDR3 sequence is 15 residues long. CDR3 loop: CASSHYRAGANVLTF. CDR3 bases: TGTGCCAGCAGCCACTACAGGGCTGGGGCCAACGTCCTGACTTTC.